This T cell receptor (beta chain) was recovered during a study of CD8 T cells in Susac syndrome. Overall study findings and caveats: Acknowledgment was made by the study that its TCR sequencing and HLA analysis involved a relatively small number of individuals.

Random hexamers served to reverse transcribe roughly 0.5 to 1 ug RNA. Across 54 Vbeta and 13 Jbeta, TCR beta CDR3 was amplified with immunoSEQ multiplex PCR. TCRdb analysed the immunoSEQ multiplex PCR reads with MiXCR anew, one entry per CDR3 protein. This sample has approximately 170,000 distinct CDR3 sequences, with 90% to 95% found just once. From blood CD8+ and CD4+ T cells, the TCR beta chain was sequenced. As regards this clonotype: Its matching antigen is unknown.

Sequencing used CD4+ T cells from PBMCs. The TCR was taken from a human donor in good health.

The DNA for the CDR3 is TGCAGTGCCCCCCAAGGGGGCTTCCACGAGCAGTACTTC. This sequence encodes CSAPQGGFHEQYF. The J gene is TRBJ2-7, the V gene TRBV20-1; 7 positions agree with TRBD1. Germline V gene lookup returns CDR1 DFQATT and CDR2 SNEGSKA (reference sequence). The CDR3 consists of 13 residues. The V and J ends lost 6 bases and 5 bases, in that order; junction bases with no gene match: 10.